Presented here are 10 T cell receptor beta chains from one specimen sequenced in a study of T cells in Graves' hyperthyroidism and ophthalmopathy (dated by TCRdb to the late 2010s). Libraries came from multiplex PCR. The instrument was an Illumina HiSeq 2000. The TCR beta CDR3 regions were amplified from RNA transcripts. For the first round of RT-PCR on the TCR CDR3, the HTBI primer set was used together with the Qiagen OneStep RT-PCR kit. TCRdb trimmed the raw reads at Q25, called clones with MiXCR and kept productive beta chains. A single entry per CDR3 protein holds the most common genes and DNA from its merged rows. Within this sample are about 400,000 distinct CDR3 sequences, with just under 15% of them counted one time only. Around a third of the sample is in the top ten clones. The sample was blood. The receptors stem from a woman between 25 and 40 years old with Graves' hyperthyroidism.

There are many counts of this clonotype. V gene TRBV6-1 combines with J gene TRBJ1-2; 9 bases line up with TRBD1. The CDR3 runs to 16 residues. The germline V gene encodes CDR1 MNHNS and CDR2 SASEGT. V was pared by 6 bases and J by 2 bases, with 10 bases of the junction left unmatched. In DNA, the CDR3 is TGTGCCAGCAGGGAGGACAGGGGAAAATTAAACTATGGCTACACCTTC. Protein: CASREDRGKLNYGYTF.

This clonotype was observed a handful of times. This chain uses TRBV5-6 with TRBJ2-7; D is unclear. Germline V CDR1 and CDR2: SGHDT, YYEEEE. The V and J ends lost 2 bases and 0 bases respectively, with 6 bases between them. CDR3 size: 13 residues. For the CDR3, the DNA is TGTGCCAGCAGCTTTATAGGCTCCTACGAGCAGTACTTC. This translates into CASSFIGSYEQYF.

This clonotype was counted ten times or more. For the CDR3, the DNA is TGTGCCAGCAGTCGCCGGGGGAGGGGCACAAAGAGCTCCTACGAGCAGTACTTC. As protein: CASSRRGRGTKSSYEQYF. The J gene is TRBJ2-7, the V gene TRBV6-1, with TRBD2 matching 7 bases. The CDR3 is made up of 18 amino acids. J gave up 0 bases and V 5 bases, and 16 bases lay outside the gene matches. Germline V gene sequence: CDR1 MNHNS, CDR2 SASEGT.

This clonotype was observed at least ten times. V usage is TRBV18 and J usage is TRBJ1-5; 10 bases line up with TRBD1. V was clipped by 1 base and J by 5 bases; unmatched bases: 2. This CDR3 spans 15 amino acids. Germline CDR1 reads KGHSH; CDR2 reads LQKENI. The CDR3, as DNA: TGTGCCAGCTCACCACGAGGGACAGGGGATCAGCCCCAGCATTTT. Its protein is CASSPRGTGDQPQHF.

This clonotype occurred many times. The chain uses TRBV7-9 and TRBJ2-3, with TRBD1 matching over 9 bases. V gave up 6 bases and J gave up 1 base; unmatched junction bases: 14. This CDR3 is 18 amino acids long. CDR1 and CDR2 (germline): SEHNR, FQNEAQ (reference sequence). For the CDR3, the DNA is TGTGCCAGCAGGAGTTCCGGGACAGGGACGACTCGCACAGATACGCAGTATTTT. This translates into CASRSSGTGTTRTDTQYF.

The CDR3 reads CASSGTGLPYEQYF. Here the CDR3 DNA reads TGTGCCAGCAGCGGTACAGGGTTACCCTACGAGCAGTACTTC. The chain carries TRBV9 and TRBJ2-7; D perhaps matches TRBD1 (6 bases). V lost 3 bases and J 2 bases, leaving 12 bases between the germline ends. Germline CDR1 and CDR2: SGDLS and YYNGEE. CDR3 length: 14 residues.

In this sample, this clonotype turned up many times. V usage is TRBV28 and J usage is TRBJ2-3; D gene uncertain. CDR1 is MDHEN and CDR2 is SYDVKM in the germline V gene. V dropped 6 bases and J dropped 3 bases, with 10 bases sitting between them. The CDR3 covers 13 residues. The CDR3 spells CASSLVETDTQYF. CDR3 nucleotide sequence: TGTGCCAGCAGCTTGGTGGAGACAGATACGCAGTATTTT.

The V and J genes are TRBV20-1 and TRBJ1-4; a possible D gene is TRBD1 (5 bases). This CDR3 is built from 14 residues. The germline gives CDR1 DFQATT, CDR2 SNEGSKA (reference sequence). The CDR3 DNA sequence: TGCGGTGTCCTACCGCCCCAGGGCGGAGAAAAACTGTTTTTT. Amino acid sequence: CGVLPPQGGEKLFF.

In this sample, this clonotype turned up many times. The chain joins TRBV5-1 to TRBJ2-7, with D tentatively TRBD2 (6 bases). Germline-derived CDR1 and CDR2 are SGHRS and YFSETQ. The CDR3 loop spans 15 amino acids. Trimming stripped 2 bases from V and 0 bases from J, with 12 bases between. The CDR3 coding sequence is TGCGCCAGCAGCTTTAGTACCGGGGGCTCCTACGAGCAGTACTTC. This sequence encodes CASSFSTGGSYEQYF.

In its sample, this clonotype was seen a few times. The rearrangement joins TRBV4-2 to TRBJ2-2; TRBD2 matches at 7 bases. The length of the CDR3 is 14 residues. Losses at the gene ends were 4 bases for V and 6 bases for J; bases not matched to a gene: 5. Germline V gene sequence: CDR1 LGHNA, CDR2 YNFKEQ. CDR3 region: CASSPGRRPGELFF. The CDR3 region has the DNA TGTGCCAGCAGCCCCGGGAGGCGTCCCGGGGAGCTGTTTTTT.